These 30 T cell receptor beta chains came from one sample sequenced in a study of shared clonotypes between healthy human individuals. Assay used: immunoSEQ multiplex PCR; TCRdb lists only in-frame clones, some missing. Of hundreds of thousands of clones listed, 74% are singletons. The sequencing sample was made of memory CD4+ T cells sorted from blood. Sample subset: CD45RA-negative fraction. These TCRs come from a woman between 25 and 40 years old in good health.

The genes are TRBV29-1 and TRBJ1-4; TRBD1 is a possible D gene (5 bases). Trimming took off 5 bases at V and 5 bases at J, with 9 bases between the two ends. The CDR3 loop spans 12 amino acids. Germline CDR1 is SQVTM and CDR2 is ANQGSEA. CDR3 loop: CSVCGGNEKLFF. The CDR3 DNA sequence: TGCAGCGTTTGCGGGGGGAATGAAAAACTGTTTTTT.

This clone was detected only a few times. The rearrangement uses TRBV7-2 and TRBJ2-1; the match to TRBD2 covers 11 bases. From germline, CDR1 is SGHTA and CDR2 FQGNSA. The CDR3 length is 15 residues. V gave up 5 bases and J gave up 9 bases; unmatched junction bases: 9. CDR3 sequence reads: CASSPLVAGGSEQFF. In DNA form, the CDR3 reads TGTGCCAGCAGCCCCCTTGTAGCGGGAGGGAGTGAGCAGTTCTTC.

The chain has TRBV5-1 and TRBJ2-1, with 8 bases matching TRBD2. This CDR3 spans 16 amino acids. The germline V gene has CDR1 SGHRS and CDR2 YFSETQ. With 0 bases clipped from V and 9 bases from J, the junction kept 11 bases outside the gene matches. The CDR3, as DNA: TGCGCCAGCAGCTTGGGCGCAGCGGGAGCCCCAATTGAGCAGTTCTTC. Translating gives CASSLGAAGAPIEQFF.

The chain recombines TRBV2 with TRBJ2-7; D is perhaps TRBD1 (6 bases). V gave up 5 bases and J gave up 2 bases, with 13 bases separating them. This CDR3 comprises 14 residues. Germline lookup yields CDR1 SNHLY and CDR2 FYNNEI. CDR3 loop: CASSPQGPPYEQYF. CDR3 nucleotides: TGTGCCAGCAGTCCACAGGGTCCCCCCTACGAGCAGTACTTC. The entire variable domain, with the rest obtained from reference TRBV2 and TRBJ2-7, is as follows: EPEVTQTPSHQVTQMGQEVILRCVPISNHLYFYWYRQILGQKVEFLVSFYNNEISEKSEIFDDQFSVERPDGSNFTLKIRSTKLEDSAMYFCASSPQGPPYEQYFGPGTRLTVT.

The V and J genes are TRBV5-6 and TRBJ1-3, with TRBD1 as a possible D gene (5 bases). V lost 2 bases, J lost 2 bases, and 11 bases lay in between. Germline V gives CDR1 SGHDT, CDR2 YYEEEE. The CDR3 length is 15 residues. The CDR3 bases are TGTGCCAGCAGCTTTTTCGGAGGGGCTGGAAACACCATATATTTT. This sequence encodes CASSFFGGAGNTIYF.

The V gene is TRBV5-6, the J gene TRBJ2-2; TRBD2 might be the D (6 bases). The CDR3 contains 15 residues. V shed 4 bases and J shed 1 base, with 11 bases lying between them. Looked up from germline, CDR1 is SGHDT and CDR2 is YYEEEE. CDR3 nucleotides: TGTGCCAGCAGCCTACTTAGCGGGAACACCGGGGAGCTGTTTTTT. Encoded protein: CASSLLSGNTGELFF. Full variable domain (missing parts from reference TRBV5-6 and TRBJ2-2): DAGVTQSPTHLIKTRGQQVTLRCSPKSGHDTVSWYQQALGQGPQFIFQYYEEEERQRGNFPDRFSGHQFPNYSSELNVNALLLGDSALYLCASSLLSGNTGELFFGEGSRLTVL.

This clone has more than one count but fewer than ten. The chain joins TRBV6-5 to TRBJ2-3, with 8 bases lining up with TRBD2. The CDR3 totals 15 residues. V shed 2 bases and J 5 bases; nucleotides not matched to a gene: 6. Germline V gives CDR1 MNHEY, CDR2 SVGAGI. The CDR3 is CASSYGLAGVDTQYF. CDR3 DNA sequence: TGTGCCAGCAGTTACGGTCTAGCGGGTGTAGATACGCAGTATTTT.

The J gene is TRBJ2-5, the V gene TRBV28; D may be TRBD1 or TRBD2 (5 bases each). Germline V gene data show CDR1 as MDHEN and CDR2 as SYDVKM. The CDR3 runs to 15 residues. Trimming removed 6 bases from V and 3 bases from J, with 17 bases in between. The CDR3 nucleotides read TGTGCCAGCAGGAAACCGGGACGGCTAGAAGAGACCCAGTACTTC. Protein sequence: CASRKPGRLEETQYF. The complete variable domain, with remaining parts taken from reference TRBV28 and TRBJ2-5, reads DVKVTQSSRYLVKRTGEKVFLECVQDMDHENMFWYRQDPGLGLRLIYFSYDVKMKEKGDIPEGYSVSREKKERFSLILESASTNQTSMYLCASRKPGRLEETQYFGPGTRLLVL.

The chain joins TRBV6-1 to TRBJ2-7, with 9 nucleotides matching TRBD1. Germline V lookup: CDR1 MNHNS, CDR2 SASEGT. Trimming at V came to 5 bases and at J to 2 bases, leaving 7 bases not matched to a gene. The CDR3 contains 15 residues. Here the CDR3 DNA reads TGTGCCAGCAGTCGTTATGGGACAGGGACCTACGAGCAGTACTTC. Protein product: CASSRYGTGTYEQYF.

The chain combines TRBV14 with TRBJ2-5; D unresolved. Germline CDR1 reads SGHDN; CDR2 reads FVKESK. Trimming removed 5 bases from V and 9 bases from J, with 16 bases in between. The CDR3 consists of 13 residues. The DNA of the CDR3 is TGTGCCAGCAGCTCTCTTCCCGGTGGGGCCCAGTACTTC. This gives the protein CASSSLPGGAQYF.

This clone was recorded a few times. This CDR3 is also generated by other DNA sequences in the sample. The CDR3 region is CASSPSSYEQYF. The CDR3 nucleotides read TGTGCCAGCAGTCCATCTAGCTACGAGCAGTACTTC. The chain carries TRBV6-6 and TRBJ2-7, with no clear D. The CDR3 has 12 residues. Trimming shortened V by 5 bases and J by 3 bases, and 8 bases separated the two germline ends. CDR1 MNHNY and CDR2 SVGAGI come from the germline V gene (reference sequence).

The chain is built from TRBV27 and TRBJ2-1, with D tentatively TRBD1 (5 bases). Trimming removed 3 bases at V and 5 bases at J, with 8 bases between. Germline CDR1 reads MNHEY; CDR2 reads SMNVEV (reference sequence). There are 13 residues in the CDR3. The CDR3 loop reads CASSLKGDNEQFF. The CDR3 bases are TGTGCCAGCAGTTTGAAAGGGGACAATGAGCAGTTCTTC.

This chain uses TRBV5-1 with TRBJ1-3; 11 bases align to TRBD1. The V and J ends lost 8 bases and 1 base, in that order; junction bases with no gene match: 8. The CDR3 spans 16 residues. Germline V CDR1 and CDR2: SGHRS, YFSETQ. CDR3 loop: CASRTGGEISGNTIYF. As DNA, the CDR3 is TGCGCCAGTAGGACAGGGGGCGAAATATCTGGAAACACCATATATTTT.

V usage is TRBV6-1 and J usage is TRBJ1-4; possibly TRBD1 for D (6 bases). Germline lookup yields CDR1 MNHNS and CDR2 SASEGT. The CDR3 consists of 14 residues. Trimming took 4 bases from V and 6 from J, leaving 12 bases between them. CDR3 DNA: TGTGCCAGCAGTGGAGGGGGGTTTGATGAAAAACTGTTTTTT. It encodes CASSGGGFDEKLFF.

The chain recombines TRBV28 with TRBJ2-5; 12 bases line up with TRBD2. Per germline, CDR1 MDHEN and CDR2 SYDVKM. The length of the CDR3 is 15 residues. J gave up 3 bases and V 6 bases, and 5 bases lay outside the gene matches. CDR3: CASRVGLAGKETQYF. CDR3 in DNA: TGTGCCAGCAGAGTAGGACTAGCGGGGAAAGAGACCCAGTACTTC.

The gene calls are TRBV6-1 and TRBJ1-2; no definite D call. Trimming took 5 bases from V and 6 from J, leaving 10 bases between them. CDR1 and CDR2 from the germline V gene are MNHNS and SASEGT. This CDR3 region has 12 residues. CDR3 coding DNA: TGTGCCAGCAGTCTAAACCCCAATGGCTACACCTTC. Protein sequence: CASSLNPNGYTF.

The chain employs TRBV2 and TRBJ2-3, with a weak D call TRBD1 (7 bases). The CDR3 extends over 14 amino acids. Germline values: CDR1 SNHLY, CDR2 FYNNEI. V was pared by 11 bases and J by 6 bases, with 21 bases between. The CDR3 loop is CAGRAFRGVDTQYF. CDR3 nucleotides: TGTGCCGGCCGGGCATTCAGGGGGGTGGATACGCAGTATTTT. Full variable domain (remainder filled in from reference TRBV2 and TRBJ2-3): EPEVTQTPSHQVTQMGQEVILRCVPISNHLYFYWYRQILGQKVEFLVSFYNNEISEKSEIFDDQFSVERPDGSNFTLKIRSTKLEDSAMYFCAGRAFRGVDTQYFGPGTRLTVL.

This chain links TRBV28 with TRBJ2-5; D remains unclear. From germline, CDR1 is MDHEN and CDR2 SYDVKM. This CDR3 has 15 residues. Between the trimmed V and J ends, which lost 1 base and 7 bases, there was a span of 16 bases. CDR3 protein: CASSLSGTARLTQYF. CDR3 nucleotides: TGTGCCAGCAGTTTATCCGGAACGGCCAGGCTGACCCAGTACTTC.

The chain is built from TRBV5-1 and TRBJ2-5; the D gene is possibly TRBD1 (6 bases). Trimming shortened V by 4 bases and J by 1 base, and 17 bases separated the two germline ends. This CDR3 is built from 16 residues. CDR1 SGHRS and CDR2 YFSETQ come from the germline V gene. The CDR3 DNA follows: TGCGCCAGCAGCCAAGACCCCGTAGGGGGCCAAGAGACCCAGTACTTC. This gives the protein CASSQDPVGGQETQYF.

The genes are TRBV28 and TRBJ2-1, with D possibly TRBD1 on 5 matching bases. Germline CDR1 and CDR2: MDHEN and SYDVKM. V lost 4 bases, J lost 10 bases, and 23 bases lay in between. The CDR3 is made up of 16 amino acids. CDR3 residues: CASSSRGGAFDSEQFF. As DNA, the CDR3 is TGTGCCAGCAGTTCCCGAGGTGGGGCCTTCGACAGCGAGCAGTTCTTC. Supplemented by reference TRBV28 and TRBJ2-1, the full variable domain reads DVKVTQSSRYLVKRTGEKVFLECVQDMDHENMFWYRQDPGLGLRLIYFSYDVKMKEKGDIPEGYSVSREKKERFSLILESASTNQTSMYLCASSSRGGAFDSEQFFGPGTRLTVL.

This rearrangement joins TRBV19 to TRBJ1-5, with D perhaps TRBD1 (6 bases). This CDR3 is built from 15 residues. With 5 bases removed from V and 2 bases from J, the gap between germline ends came to 13 bases. Germline assignment: CDR1 LNHDA and CDR2 SQIVND (reference sequence). For the CDR3, the DNA is TGTGCCAGTAGTGTCACAGGGTTAGGCAATCAGCCCCAGCATTTT. Amino acid sequence: CASSVTGLGNQPQHF.

The chain joins TRBV10-1 to TRBJ1-2; no definite D call. V dropped 0 bases and J dropped 5 bases, with 7 bases sitting between them. The CDR3 length is 13 residues. The germline V gene encodes CDR1 WNHNN and CDR2 SYGVQD (reference sequence). CDR3 region: CASSESSGYGYTF. The CDR3 coding sequence is TGCGCCAGCAGTGAGTCTTCCGGGTATGGCTACACCTTC.

J is TRBJ2-1 and V is TRBV14; 9 nucleotides match TRBD2. The CDR3 consists of 14 residues. Unmatched junction bases numbered 7, after V lost 0 bases and J lost 13 bases. Germline CDR1 SGHDN, CDR2 FVKESK. As DNA, the CDR3 is TGTGCCAGCAGCCAAGAACCGCTAGCGGGAACCCAGTTCTTC. This translates into CASSQEPLAGTQFF.

The genes are TRBV28 and TRBJ2-1; 8 bases are shared with TRBD2. V dropped 7 bases and J dropped 9; count of bases not matched to a gene: 8. Germline CDR1 MDHEN, CDR2 SYDVKM. The CDR3 is 13 residues long. This CDR3 is CASISGTRGEQFF. The CDR3 DNA sequence: TGTGCCAGCATTTCCGGGACTAGGGGTGAGCAGTTCTTC. Complete variable domain (other parts from reference TRBV28 and TRBJ2-1): DVKVTQSSRYLVKRTGEKVFLECVQDMDHENMFWYRQDPGLGLRLIYFSYDVKMKEKGDIPEGYSVSREKKERFSLILESASTNQTSMYLCASISGTRGEQFFGPGTRLTVL.

The chain recombines TRBV18 with TRBJ2-2; no clear D gene. Germline CDR1 reads KGHSH; CDR2 reads LQKENI. The CDR3 consists of 12 residues. Trimming shortened V by 4 bases and J by 7 bases, and 7 bases separated the two germline ends. CDR3: CASSHPNGELFF. The CDR3 DNA reads TGTGCCAGCTCACACCCTAACGGGGAGCTGTTTTTT.

This clone came up a few times. The chain links TRBV4-1 to TRBJ1-5, with TRBD1 identical over 7 bases. CDR1 is MGHRA, CDR2 YSYEKL, per germline. Germline trimming cut 5 bases from V and 7 bases from J; bases unmatched to any gene: 11. The CDR3 length is 15 residues. The CDR3 region is CASSRGRGLEQPQHF. DNA of the CDR3: TGCGCCAGCAGCAGGGGGCGCGGGTTGGAGCAGCCCCAGCATTTT.

The gene calls are TRBV28 and TRBJ1-1; 8 nucleotides agree with TRBD1. The CDR3 contains 15 residues. V was clipped by 3 bases and J by 5 bases; unmatched bases: 8. Germline CDR1 reads MDHEN; CDR2 reads SYDVKM. This CDR3 is CASSFRQGRWTEAFF. The CDR3, as DNA: TGTGCCAGCAGTTTCCGACAGGGGAGGTGGACTGAAGCTTTCTTT.

This clone was observed a few times. V gene TRBV27 combines with J gene TRBJ2-7; no reliable D call. From germline, CDR1 is MNHEY and CDR2 SMNVEV (reference sequence). There are 12 residues in the CDR3. V was pared by 2 bases and J by 7 bases, with 9 bases between. The DNA of the CDR3 is TGTGCCAGCAGTTTAAACCGCCGGGAGCAGTACTTC. It translates to CASSLNRREQYF.

This clone was detected a few times. The gene calls are TRBV7-8 and TRBJ1-1; D uncertain. This CDR3 has 17 amino acids. V dropped 4 bases and J dropped 1 base, with 19 bases sitting between them. The germline gives CDR1 SGHVS, CDR2 FQNEAQ. CDR3 sequence reads: CASSSRARTATNTEAFF. The CDR3 region has the DNA TGTGCCAGCAGCTCCCGTGCCCGCACAGCGACGAACACTGAAGCTTTCTTT.

The chain is built from TRBV28 and TRBJ1-5; weak D call: TRBD1 (5 bases). The CDR3 consists of 17 residues. Trimming took off 6 bases at V and 0 bases at J, with 18 bases between the two ends. The V gene's germline CDR1 is MDHEN and CDR2 SYDVKM. The CDR3 bases are TGTGCCAGCAGCCCCGGGACCTCATCTGATAGCAATCAGCCCCAGCATTTT. Translated, it gives CASSPGTSSDSNQPQHF.